The clone carrying this T cell receptor beta chain was recorded at least ten times. Its antigen is unidentified. Time point in this sample: newly diagnosed GD, antithyroid drugs for less than 3 months. With RNA extracted from PBMCs as input, the TCR library was made. Patients met American Thyroid Association criteria for Graves' disease. This record belongs to a study of regulatory T cells in long-lasting Graves disease. Study-wide background: Antithyroid drugs had been taken under 3 months by newly diagnosed Graves' patients. General study findings and limits: Thyroid tissue went unstudied; only peripheral blood was examined.

This CDR3 spans 14 amino acids. V shed 5 bases and J shed 7 bases, with 14 bases lying between them. Germline CDR1 reads MNHEY; CDR2 reads SMNVEV (reference sequence). Through Arm-PCR of CDR3 regions and iRepertoire HTBI primers, TCR beta libraries were built. TCRdb reanalysed the multiplex PCR reads using MiXCR and keeps one entry per CDR3 protein. The sample has about 530,000 distinct CDR3 sequences, 15% to 20% seen once. A further study also used this sample, focusing on T cells in Graves' hyperthyroidism and ophthalmopathy. This second study says: Most clonotypes expanded in thyroid above 0.001 were likewise present in blood.

Sequences were derived from peripheral blood mononuclear cells (PBMCs), sampled at new diagnosis, from a patient treated with antithyroid drugs. The receptor was isolated from a woman aged 40-60 years with Graves disease. The chain uses TRBV27 and TRBJ1-4; TRBD1 might be the D (6 bases). CDR3 sequence reads: CASSDPGASEKLFF. The CDR3 nucleotides are TGTGCCAGCAGTGATCCGGGGGCAAGTGAAAAACTGTTTTTT.